These 12 T cell receptor beta chains originate from one sample sequenced in a study of T cells in Graves' hyperthyroidism and ophthalmopathy. Authors of the study amplified TCR beta CDR3 regions from RNA transcripts. The TCR CDR3 first-round RT-PCR relied on the HTBI primer set. TCRdb fed the multiplex PCR reads into MiXCR, producing one record per CDR3 protein. The table records fewer than 650,000 distinct CDR3 sequences, 14% of them present only once. Sequencing was performed on blood. The receptors were gathered from a woman between 40 and 55 years old with Graves' hyperthyroidism.

In its sample, this clonotype was seen many times. V usage is TRBV3-1 and J usage is TRBJ1-1; D is unclear. The germline V and J ends were trimmed by 1 base and 0 bases, with 6 bases remaining between them. The V gene's germline CDR1 is LGHDT and CDR2 YNNKEL (reference sequence). The CDR3 consists of 14 residues. The CDR3 region is CASSQVHLNTEAFF. As DNA, the CDR3 is TGTGCCAGCAGCCAAGTCCACCTGAACACTGAAGCTTTCTTT.

In its sample, this clonotype was seen a few times. This chain links TRBV5-1 with TRBJ2-7; the match to TRBD1 covers 9 bases. This CDR3 has 15 residues. Germline CDR1 reads SGHRS; CDR2 reads YFSETQ. V was pared by 4 bases and J by 5 bases, with 10 bases of the junction left unmatched. CDR3 sequence reads: CASSPTGQGVHEQYF. CDR3 nucleotides: TGCGCCAGCAGCCCGACGGGACAGGGAGTCCACGAGCAGTACTTC.

This clonotype was recorded at least ten times. The chain uses TRBV5-5 and TRBJ2-4; D is perhaps TRBD1 (6 bases). CDR3 length equals 16 residues. Germline V gene lookup returns CDR1 SGHKS and CDR2 YYEKEE (reference sequence). Trimming took 0 bases from V and 0 from J, leaving 10 bases between them. The DNA for the CDR3 is TGTGCCAGCAGCTTGGTGTCAGGGGTAGCCAAAAACATTCAGTACTTC. Translating it yields CASSLVSGVAKNIQYF.

The table lists this clonotype with a count of one. The chain is built from TRBV14 and TRBJ1-1; no clear D. The CDR3 totals 14 residues. Germline-derived CDR1 and CDR2 are SGHDN and FVKESK. Trimming took off 4 bases at V and 7 bases at J, with 16 bases between the two ends. The CDR3 DNA reads TGTGCCAGCAGCCCATCCGCCGGGTCGGGTGAAGCTTTCTTT. Protein: CASSPSAGSGEAFF.

The rearrangement links TRBV4-1 to TRBJ2-1; 10 bases agree with TRBD2. Looked up from germline, CDR1 is MGHRA and CDR2 is YSYEKL. CDR3 size: 16 residues. V dropped 5 bases and J dropped 6; count of bases not matched to a gene: 10. CDR3 protein: CASSNTGTSAINEQFF. In nucleotides, the CDR3 is TGCGCCAGCAGCAACACCGGGACTAGCGCTATCAATGAGCAGTTCTTC.

This clonotype was counted at least ten times. As DNA, the CDR3 is TGTGCCAGCAGTTCGCTGGACTCTGGGGAGGGTCAGCCCCAGCATTTT. It yields the protein CASSSLDSGEGQPQHF. The V call is TRBV27, the J call TRBJ1-5; D unresolved. Trimming removed 4 bases from V and 6 bases from J, with 19 bases in between. CDR3 length equals 16 residues. Germline V gene data show CDR1 as MNHEY and CDR2 as SMNVEV (reference sequence).

This clonotype showed up many times. V gene TRBV28 combines with J gene TRBJ1-2; maybe TRBD1 (5 bases). The V end was cut by 3 bases, the J end by 7 bases, with 12 bases between. The CDR3 totals 13 residues. Germline CDR1 is MDHEN and CDR2 is SYDVKM. The CDR3 region has the DNA TGTGCCAGCAGTTTCCTCGGGGGAGGTGGCTACACCTTC. Protein sequence: CASSFLGGGGYTF.

This clonotype was recorded many times. This chain links TRBV2 with TRBJ1-6; the D is unclear. The germline CDR1 and CDR2 sequences are SNHLY and FYNNEI. V gave up 7 bases and J gave up 7 bases, with 17 bases separating them. The CDR3 has 15 residues. In DNA, the CDR3 is TGTGCCAGCATGAAGGAAACTTTGGGGAATTCACCCCTCCACTTT. Protein sequence: CASMKETLGNSPLHF. The entire variable domain, with the rest obtained from reference TRBV2 and TRBJ1-6, is as follows: EPEVTQTPSHQVTQMGQEVILRCVPISNHLYFYWYRQILGQKVEFLVSFYNNEISEKSEIFDDQFSVERPDGSNFTLKIRSTKLEDSAMYFCASMKETLGNSPLHFGNGTRLTVT.

This clonotype was counted many times. The V and J genes are TRBV3-1 and TRBJ2-2; 8 bases fit TRBD2. The trim removed 4 bases at V and 0 bases at J, leaving 7 bases unmatched. The CDR3 is 17 residues long. Germline CDR1 and CDR2: LGHDT and YNNKEL (reference sequence). CDR3 in amino acids: CASSRITSGTNTGELFF. The DNA of the CDR3 is TGTGCCAGCAGCCGGATAACTAGCGGTACGAACACCGGGGAGCTGTTTTTT.

This clonotype appeared many times. The genes are TRBV20-1 and TRBJ2-7, with 10 bases identical to TRBD2. The ends lost 7 bases at V and 7 bases at J; junction bases unmatched: 16. The length of the CDR3 is 15 residues. The germline V gene encodes CDR1 DFQATT and CDR2 SNEGSKA (reference sequence). The CDR3 DNA reads as TGCAGTGTAGAGGTAGCGGGAGGCCATACGGGGGAGCAGTACTTC. As protein: CSVEVAGGHTGEQYF.

The V and J genes are TRBV18 and TRBJ1-1; D perhaps matches TRBD1 (5 bases). V lost 4 bases, J lost 5 bases, and 17 bases lay in between. The CDR3 contains 15 residues. From germline, CDR1 is KGHSH and CDR2 LQKENI. CDR3 nucleotide sequence: TGTGCCAGCTCACTACAGGACACGGCGGGGACTGAAGCTTTCTTT. Its protein product is CASSLQDTAGTEAFF.

This clonotype has just a few counts. The chain couples TRBV27 to TRBJ1-4, with TRBD1 matching over 8 bases. Germline values: CDR1 MNHEY, CDR2 SMNVEV (reference sequence). V shed 5 bases and J 8 bases; nucleotides not matched to a gene: 10. This CDR3 has 15 residues. DNA for the CDR3: TGTGCCAGCAGTGAAAGCAGGGGGCGAGGCGAAAAACTGTTTTTT. It specifies CASSESRGRGEKLFF.